This T cell receptor beta chain was captured by sequencing in a study of T cells in women clearing cervical HPV infection. Turning to this clone: The antigen is unknown. The read terminates 3 residues ahead of where the CDR3 ends, so the germline J gene completes it.

The CDR3 consists of 14 residues. Trimming pared 2 bases from V and 7 bases from J, leaving 14 bases between. Findings of the study overall: Richness plus V gene abundances separated cases from controls with AUC 0.7 to 0.9.

Profiled with immunoSEQ multiplex PCR; TCRdb holds only in-frame clones, not every one. In all, the sample yields 40,000 or so clones. Sequenced: blood buffy coat. The receptor was isolated from a woman between 18 and 69 years old with a cervical HPV16 infection that either progressed to CIN3+ or cleared (not recorded which). The chain joins TRBV12-3 or TRBV12-4 to TRBJ2-5; D possibly corresponds to TRBD1 (5 bases). The DNA read from the CDR3 is TGTGCCAGCAGTTTAAGGACCGTTCAGGGGACC. Its translation is CASSLRTVQGT. The CDR3 as a whole reads CASSLRTVQGTQYF.